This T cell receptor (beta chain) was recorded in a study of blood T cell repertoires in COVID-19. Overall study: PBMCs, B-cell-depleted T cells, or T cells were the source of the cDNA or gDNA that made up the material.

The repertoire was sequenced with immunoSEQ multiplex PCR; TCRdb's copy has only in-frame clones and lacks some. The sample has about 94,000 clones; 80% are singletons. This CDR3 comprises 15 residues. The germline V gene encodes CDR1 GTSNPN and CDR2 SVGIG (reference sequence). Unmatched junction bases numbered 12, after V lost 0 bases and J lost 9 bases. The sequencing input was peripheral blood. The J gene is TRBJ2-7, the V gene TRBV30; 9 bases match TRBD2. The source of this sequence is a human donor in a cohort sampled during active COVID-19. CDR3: CAWSVRGSGSRRQYF. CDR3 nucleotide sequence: TGTGCCTGGAGTGTACGGGGTAGCGGGAGTCGTAGGCAGTACTTC. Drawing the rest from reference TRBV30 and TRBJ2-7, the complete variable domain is SQTIHQWPATLVQPVGSPLSLECTVEGTSNPNLYWYRQAAGRGLQLLFYSVGIGQISSEVPQNLSASRPQDRQFILSSKKLLLSDSGFYLCAWSVRGSGSRRQYFGPGTRLTVT.